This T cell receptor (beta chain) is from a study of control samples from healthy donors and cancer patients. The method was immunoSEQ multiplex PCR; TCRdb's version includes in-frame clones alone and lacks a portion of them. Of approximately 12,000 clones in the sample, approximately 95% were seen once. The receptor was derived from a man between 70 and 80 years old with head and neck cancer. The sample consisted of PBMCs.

In DNA, the CDR3 is TGTGCCACCAGTGACCCGGACAGGAACGAAAAACTGTTTTTT. It encodes CATSDPDRNEKLFF. The genes are TRBV24-1 and TRBJ1-4; 7 bases line up with TRBD1. With V trimmed by 4 bases and J by 8 bases, 6 bases remained unmatched. The germline V gene has CDR1 KGHDR and CDR2 SFDVKD. This CDR3 comprises 14 residues.